This T cell receptor beta chain stems from a study of cytomegalovirus exposure and HLA in healthy donors listed by TCRdb under 2017. In the study overall: An earlier analysis of about 560 of the donors reported 250 to 350 Gb of sequence data and 117 million unique TCR beta sequences obtained from some 200 million T cells. Among the approximately 400 genotyped donors, around 79% belonged to the genetic ancestry cluster associated with self-reported Caucasian donors. Every discovery cohort repertoire had been produced on one sequencing platform. Among 398 genotyped donors of the cohort, an average of around 250,000 unique TCR beta nucleotide sequences was sequenced per donor, of which about 19% were non-productive. Both class I and class II loci were covered by HLA typing, at four-digit resolution. Using immunosequencing, the study profiled T cell repertoires from fewer than 850 subjects and related those repertoires to cytomegalovirus serostatus. The aim of the study was to test whether cataloging public T cell receptors could identify signatures of past pathogen exposure. A handful of DR-DQ haplotypes were treated as single units for association and clustering because of strong linkage in the cohort. In addition to the first cohort of 666 subjects, a separate validation cohort of 120 different subjects was used. High-throughput TCR immunosequencing, statistical association of individual TCRs with disease status, and machine learning were combined to predict cytomegalovirus infection status. The number of donors typed differed by locus, with about 629-630 for A, B, C, DRB1 and DQB1, around 560 for DQA1, approximately 580 for DPA1, and about 450 for DPB1. An earlier analysis of 587 of the donors used high-throughput TCR beta sequencing to judge whether each TCR beta V gene segment behaved as functional or pseudogenic. In a later genetic analysis, genome-wide SNP genotypes for about 55% of the roughly 670 donors were used, and that subset was treated as a discovery cohort. The later analysis used no new phenotypic data to find candidate immune exposures, relying instead on TCR beta sequences and their occurrence across donors. A later analysis re-examined previously published TCR beta repertoires from more than 600 donors and added high-resolution HLA genotyping to investigate patterns of TCR occurrence. Alongside the repertoire data, information on donor age, sex, ethnicity and CMV serostatus was compiled. An early release that covered fewer than 750 HLA-typed donors contained about 290 gigabases of sequencing data and about 84 million unique TCR sequences.

This clone is a singleton in its sample. Its antigen remains unidentified. The input lacks base qualities; no much larger clone sits a single base away. Broader findings and caveats from the paper: The study gave a list of 150 to 200 TCR beta chains associated with cytomegalovirus. V-gene and J-gene trimming of TCR beta chains was associated with a missense DCLRE1C variant in a later genetic analysis, and the association was replicated in an independent cohort. The presence/absence analyses assumed that sequencing depth was roughly uniform across donors, and that assumption may not be true. According to the authors, the approach could potentially be generalized to other disease states and immunological phenotypes. Across donors, most TCR sequences were observed very rarely, whereas some public TCRs were present in many individuals. This cohort had only TCR beta chains sequenced, and the lack of alpha or paired-chain data limited which features could be detected. Broadly in line with IMGT annotations, most TCR beta V segments showed up in productive rearrangements about 90% or about 30% of the time in an earlier analysis of several hundred of the donors. Strong co-occurrence of HLA alleles, especially DR and DQ, made assigning TCR associations to individual alleles difficult. A later genetic analysis reported fewer N-insertions in productive TCRs among donors in an Asian-associated ancestry cluster than the approximately 700-donor mean. Cytomegalovirus status was reported to be diagnosed by the classifier with high specificity and sensitivity in both the original and validation cohorts. The 87-base-pair reads could not distinguish some IMGT-functional V segments, including TRBV6-2 and TRBV6-3, so those segments were excluded. Because HLA typing was unavailable for some donors at each locus, only the typed subset was used in association tests. A cluster of highly shared sequence variants was judged likely to be a technical artifact of the sequencing pipeline. Linkage disequilibrium might explain the correlated functional status among segregating V segments, but an unknown experimental factor could not be excluded. Compared with equally common non-associated chains, HLA-associated TCR beta chains in a later analysis were more clonally expanded and had lower generation probabilities. Specific HLA alleles were associated with more than 15,000 TCR beta sequences at a false discovery rate of 0.05 in a later analysis. Most CMV-associated TCR beta chains appeared to be HLA-restricted in a later analysis, and the HLA associations seemed to be driven largely by CMV exposure. CMV serostatus was the only immune exposure information available for the cohort. A further reported finding was that TCR beta sequences accurately predicted the HLA-A and HLA-B alleles for most subjects in the first cohort. In a later analysis, several top co-occurrence clusters were reported to appear linked to parvovirus B19, influenza, CMV and Epstein-Barr virus. Roughly 17 rarely observed V segments, including chromosome 9 orphons, were excluded from the earlier analysis of about 610 of the donors because counts were too low. In a later analysis, the rate of TCR association differed among HLA loci, with DRB1 alleles having the most associated TCRs and HLA-C alleles having the fewest. A few of the identified cytomegalovirus-associated TCR beta chains were confirmed in vitro to be specific for cytomegalovirus antigens.

Library preparation used the immunoSEQ multiplex PCR assay. For the multiplex PCR, a mixture combining 60 forward primers for TCR Vbeta segments and 13 reverse primers for TCR Jbeta segments was used. The CDR3 region of rearranged TCR beta genes was amplified from genomic DNA by a multiplex PCR assay. The Illumina HiSeq System was used to sequence the amplified TCR beta libraries as 87-base-pair reads. As for the authors' bioinformatics: A later analysis tallied around 87 million unique TCR beta chains across the approximately 670 repertoires, and around 9.9 million of those chains were shared by two or more donors. Raw reads were error-corrected and collapsed into unique sequences by a nearest-neighbor algorithm in which closely related sequences were merged to remove PCR and sequencing errors. CDR3 sequences were aligned to IMGT reference sequences to assign V, D and J gene segments. For a sequence to be retained, at least a six-nucleotide match to both a V gene segment and a J gene segment was required. A rearrangement counted as productive if the CDR3 had no stop codons and remained in frame with V and J, and every other rearrangement counted as non-productive. CDR3 was defined by IMGT convention, running from the second conserved V-encoded cysteine to the conserved J-encoded phenylalanine. The earlier analysis of some 580 of the donors excluded any sequence lacking an unambiguous match to a single V gene segment. An earlier analysis of fewer than 750 of the donors called V segments functional above 56.7% productive rearrangements and segregating when the between-donor standard deviation exceeded 5%. A statistical classification framework was built to diagnose cytomegalovirus status from the catalog of TCR beta chain sequences. In a later analysis, V and J genes were assigned by comparing TCR nucleotide sequences against IMGT/GENE-DB human TR gene sequences. A later analysis assigned CDR3 sequences and most-parsimonious VDJ recombination scenarios with the TCRdist pipeline. In a later analysis, every TCR beta chain was defined by the combination of its CDR3 amino acid sequence and its V-gene family, and reads without a unique V-gene family were dropped. In a later analysis, approximately 590 highly shared, low-generation-probability nucleotide sequences were removed to address suspected cross-contamination and a sequencing artifact. A later analysis calculated a clonal expansion index for each public chain from normalized within-repertoire ranks of inferred template counts. In a later analysis, generation probabilities were computed using a VDJ recombination model fitted to out-of-frame rearrangements, and the results were checked against IGoR. Hypergeometric tests were used in a later analysis to score TCR-TCR, TCR-HLA and TCR-CMV co-occurrence, with a repertoire-size bias correction applied to the TCR pairs. In a later analysis, false discovery rates were estimated by permuting HLA or CMV assignments 20 times. In a later analysis, co-occurring TCRs were grouped using DBSCAN, with TCRdist sequence similarity added in when clustering inside HLA-allele-positive subsets. For co-occurrence clustering, repertoires with fewer than 30,000 or more than 120,000 public chains were excluded, along with five repertoires with anomalous nucleotide sharing. TCRdb retrieved this table from immuneACCESS and kept in-frame rearrangements only. Not all clones are present; in checked studies, unresolved V genes account for under half, and no reason is known for the remainder. V and J calls and clone size are those listed in that table; D and trimming were worked out from the DNA. For this sample the table gives about 140,000 clones, of which less than 85% were detected only once. The top ten constitute over 1.5% of the sample.

The V end gives up 7 bases and the J end 4 bases, leaving 6 bases in the junction not matched to a gene. The CDR3 goes from the cysteine to the phenylalanine over 14 residues. Just CDR3 DNA is preserved here, 42 bases in frame from base 1. Per the germline V gene, SNHLY is the CDR1 and FYNNEI is the CDR2. The cohort comprised hundreds of healthy bone marrow donors. At the time of sampling, all cohort members were nominally healthy, though unrecorded immune exposures were likely present. The donor tested CMV seronegative and was one of the 352 seronegative cohort members. Each donor provided a peripheral blood sample, and peripheral blood mononuclear cells were used for TCR beta sequencing. The Qiagen DNeasy Blood Extraction Kit was used to extract genomic DNA from the blood cell samples.

The sequencing sample was made of PBMCs. The chain employs TRBV2 and TRBJ2-2, with 7 central nucleotides matching TRBD1. This clonotype originated in a man between 40 and 49 years old in good health and CMV-seronegative. The nucleotides read TGTGCCAGCACCAGACAGGGTACCACCGGGGAGCTGTTTTTT. The translation is CASTRQGTTGELFF.